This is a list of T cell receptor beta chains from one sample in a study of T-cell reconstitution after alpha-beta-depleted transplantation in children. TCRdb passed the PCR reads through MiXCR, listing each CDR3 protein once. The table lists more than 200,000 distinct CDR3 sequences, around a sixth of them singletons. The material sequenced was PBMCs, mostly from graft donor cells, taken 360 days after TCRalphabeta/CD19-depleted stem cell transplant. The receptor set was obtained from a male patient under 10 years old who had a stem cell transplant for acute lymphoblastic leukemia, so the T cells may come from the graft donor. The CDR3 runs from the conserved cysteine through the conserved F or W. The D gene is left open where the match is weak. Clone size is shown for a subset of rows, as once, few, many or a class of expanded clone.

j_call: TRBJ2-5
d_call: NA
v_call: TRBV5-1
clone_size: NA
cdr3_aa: CASSLVDGETQYF
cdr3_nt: TGCGCCAGCAGCTTGGTAGACGGAGAGACCCAGTACTTC

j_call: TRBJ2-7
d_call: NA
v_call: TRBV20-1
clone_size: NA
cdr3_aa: CSARVPGSVEQYF
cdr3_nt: TGCAGTGCTAGAGTTCCCGGGTCCGTCGAGCAGTACTTC

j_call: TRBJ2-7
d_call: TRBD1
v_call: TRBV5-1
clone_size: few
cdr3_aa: CASTGTGRTGEQYF
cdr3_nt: TGCGCCAGCACGGGGACAGGGAGGACGGGCGAGCAGTACTTC

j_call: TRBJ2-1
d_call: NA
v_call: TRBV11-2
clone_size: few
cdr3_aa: CASRLISYNEQFF
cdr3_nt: TGTGCCAGCCGACTTATCTCCTACAATGAGCAGTTCTTC

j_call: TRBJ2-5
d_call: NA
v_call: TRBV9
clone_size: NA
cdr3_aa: CASSGWREETQYF
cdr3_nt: TGTGCCAGCAGCGGGTGGAGAGAAGAGACCCAGTACTTC

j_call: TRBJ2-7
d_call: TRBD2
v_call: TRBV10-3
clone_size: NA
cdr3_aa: CAISEPRLAMYEQYF
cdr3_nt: TGTGCCATCAGTGAGCCCCGACTAGCGATGTACGAGCAGTACTTC

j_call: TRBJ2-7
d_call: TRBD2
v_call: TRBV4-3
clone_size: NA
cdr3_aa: CASSQDRGGGVNEQYF
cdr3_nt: TGCGCCAGCAGCCAAGATCGAGGCGGGGGGGTGAACGAGCAGTACTTC

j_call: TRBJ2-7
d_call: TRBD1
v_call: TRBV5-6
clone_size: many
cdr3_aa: CASTPRDRGNEQYF
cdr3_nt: TGTGCCAGTACCCCCCGCGACAGGGGCAACGAGCAGTACTTC

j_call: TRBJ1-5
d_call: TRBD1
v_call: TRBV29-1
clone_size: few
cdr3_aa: CSVGTGDNKGQPQHF
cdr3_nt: TGCAGCGTGGGGACAGGGGACAATAAGGGTCAGCCCCAGCATTTT

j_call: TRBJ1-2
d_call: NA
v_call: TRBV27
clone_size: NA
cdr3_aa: CASSLGRSYGYTF
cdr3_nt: TGTGCCAGCAGCCTCGGACGAAGCTATGGCTACACCTTC

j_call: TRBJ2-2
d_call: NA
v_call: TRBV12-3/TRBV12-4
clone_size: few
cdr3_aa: CASSLGRKGSTGELFF
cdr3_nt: TGTGCCAGCAGTTTAGGTCGAAAGGGCTCGACCGGGGAGCTGTTTTTT

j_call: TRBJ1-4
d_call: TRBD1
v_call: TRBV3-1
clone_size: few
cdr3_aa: CASSERGQGNEKLFF
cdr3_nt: TGTGCCAGCAGCGAAAGGGGGCAAGGTAATGAAAAACTGTTTTTT

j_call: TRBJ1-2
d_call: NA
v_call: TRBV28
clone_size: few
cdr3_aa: CASRTIRERSYTF
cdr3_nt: TGTGCCAGCAGGACGATCAGGGAGCGGAGCTACACCTTC

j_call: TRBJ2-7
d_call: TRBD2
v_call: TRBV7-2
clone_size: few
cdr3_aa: CASSLVVIAGREQYF
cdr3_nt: TGTGCCAGCAGCTTAGTCGTTATAGCGGGTAGAGAGCAGTACTTC

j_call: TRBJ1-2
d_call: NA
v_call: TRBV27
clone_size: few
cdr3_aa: CASSWGSSYGYTF
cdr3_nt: TGTGCCAGCAGTTGGGGCAGCTCCTATGGCTACACCTTC

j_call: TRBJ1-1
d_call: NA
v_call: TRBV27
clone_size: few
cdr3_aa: CASSLLTLGGTEAFF
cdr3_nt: TGTGCCAGCAGTTTATTAACCCTTGGGGGCACTGAAGCTTTCTTT

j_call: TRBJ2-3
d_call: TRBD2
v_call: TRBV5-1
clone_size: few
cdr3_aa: CASSPEGLADPDTQYF
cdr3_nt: TGCGCCAGCAGCCCAGAGGGACTAGCGGACCCAGATACGCAGTATTTT

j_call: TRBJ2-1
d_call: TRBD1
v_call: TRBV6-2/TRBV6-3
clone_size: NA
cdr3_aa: CASSSPTGWDNEQFF
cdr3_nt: TGTGCCAGCAGTTCGCCGACAGGGTGGGACAATGAGCAGTTCTTC

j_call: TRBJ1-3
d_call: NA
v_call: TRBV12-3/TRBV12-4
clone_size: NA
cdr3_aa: CATTWTQDSGNTIYF
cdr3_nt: TGTGCCACCACCTGGACACAGGATTCTGGAAACACCATATATTTT

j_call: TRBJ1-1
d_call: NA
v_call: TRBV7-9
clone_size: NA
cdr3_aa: CASSLMGGETEAFF
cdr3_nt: TGTGCCAGCAGCTTAATGGGGGGGGAAACTGAAGCTTTCTTT

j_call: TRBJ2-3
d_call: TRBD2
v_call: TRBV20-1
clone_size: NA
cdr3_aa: CSAGTSGGANTQYF
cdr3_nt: TGCAGTGCTGGGACTAGCGGGGGGGCTAATACGCAGTATTTT

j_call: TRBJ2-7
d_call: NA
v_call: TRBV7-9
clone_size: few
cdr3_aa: CASSADVIHEQYF
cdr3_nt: TGTGCCAGCAGCGCAGACGTCATCCACGAGCAGTACTTC

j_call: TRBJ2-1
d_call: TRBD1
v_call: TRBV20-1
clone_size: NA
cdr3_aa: CCATLGGEFYNEQFF
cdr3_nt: TGCTGTGCTACCTTAGGGGGCGAATTCTACAATGAGCAGTTCTTC

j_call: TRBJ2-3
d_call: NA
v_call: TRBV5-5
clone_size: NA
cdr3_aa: CASSLSPVSTDTQYF
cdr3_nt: TGTGCCAGCAGCTTGAGTCCCGTTAGCACAGATACGCAGTATTTT

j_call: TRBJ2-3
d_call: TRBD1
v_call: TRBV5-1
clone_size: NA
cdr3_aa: CASSLERGQGADTQYF
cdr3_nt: TGCGCCAGCAGCTTGGAAAGAGGACAGGGGGCAGATACGCAGTATTTT

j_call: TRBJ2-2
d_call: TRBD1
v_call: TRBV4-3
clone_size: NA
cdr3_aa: CASSHPGDRAFTGELFF
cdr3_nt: TGCGCCAGCAGCCATCCCGGCGACAGGGCGTTCACCGGGGAGCTGTTTTTT

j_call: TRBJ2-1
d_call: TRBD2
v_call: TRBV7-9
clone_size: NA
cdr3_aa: CASSHRAGLAAYNEQFF
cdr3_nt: TGTGCCAGCAGCCATCGAGCAGGACTAGCGGCATACAATGAGCAGTTCTTC

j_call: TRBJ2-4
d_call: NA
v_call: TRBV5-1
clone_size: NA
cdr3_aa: CARGRNRAKNIQYF
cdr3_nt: TGCGCCCGGGGGCGCAACAGAGCCAAAAACATTCAGTACTTC

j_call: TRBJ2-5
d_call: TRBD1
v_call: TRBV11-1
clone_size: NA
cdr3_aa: CASSSLTTITGTEIQETQYF
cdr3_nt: TGTGCCAGCAGCTCCCTCACTACAATCACCGGGACAGAGATACAAGAGACCCAGTACTTC

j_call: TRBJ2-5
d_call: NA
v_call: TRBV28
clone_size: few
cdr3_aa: CASSSPGTQYF
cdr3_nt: TGTGCCAGCAGTTCTCCGGGGACCCAGTACTTC

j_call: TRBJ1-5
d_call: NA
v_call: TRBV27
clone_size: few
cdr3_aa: CASRAGVSNQPQHF
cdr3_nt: TGTGCCAGCAGGGCAGGGGTTTCGAATCAGCCCCAGCATTTT